This TCR beta chain was found in a study of T-cell memory formation after mild COVID-19 (dated by TCRdb to 2020 to 2023). About the study as a whole: TCR sequence clusters from the two donors were largely donor specific. In a couple of donors, T-cell clones that expanded and contracted after mild COVID-19 were followed by sequencing TCRalpha and TCRbeta repertoires longitudinally. The cohort was made up of two young adult volunteers, one female and one male, who were previously healthy.

PBMCs were isolated by Ficoll-Paque density gradient centrifugation. TCRdb names Illumina NovaSeq 6000 as the instrument used. cDNA libraries for TCRalpha and TCRbeta were prepared by 5'RACE using constant-segment primers, with sample barcodes and unique molecular identifiers added. Trizol reagent was used to extract RNA from every sample. Libraries were amplified in two PCR steps, with a second sample barcode and Illumina TruSeq adapters added in the second step. Sequencing of the libraries was done on an Illumina NovaSeq, producing 2 x 150 bp paired-end reads. The published analysis was carried out like this. The reads were demultiplexed and collapsed into UMI-guided consensus sequences using migec v1.2.7. With mixcr v2.1.11, UMI consensuses were aligned to TRA and TRB V and J templates and assembled into clonotypes. A clonotype was counted as expanded or contracted only when both edgeR and NoisET called the clonotype significant, with the noise models trained on biological replicates. For edgeR calls, the thresholds were a false discovery rate-adjusted p below 0.01 and a log2 fold-change of 1. As an exploratory analysis of dynamics, PCA with hierarchical clustering was applied to max-normalized trajectories of the 1000 most abundant clonotypes. The CD4 or CD8 phenotype of responding clones was assigned using the separately sequenced CD4+ and CD8+ repertoires. TCRdb trimmed public reads at Q25 via fastp, called clones via MiXCR and kept in-frame beta chains. CDR3 protein sequences are deduplicated, and each keeps its most common genes and DNA. What appears here as the V and J calls and clone size reflects TCRdb's work, not the paper's. This sample has 150,000 to 200,000 distinct CDR3 sequences in its table, and roughly 31% of those were observed once. The ten most abundant clones make up around 13% of the sample.

Broad study findings and their caveats: Clones contracting from day 15 to 85 had balanced CD4/CD8 phenotypes, while a second wave expanding from day 15 to 37 was biased towards CD4+. The study included only a couple of mild cases, and larger cohorts that include severe cases with pre-infection samples were judged to be necessary. Whether the second-wave clones peaking on day 37 were SARS-CoV-2 specific was not confirmed. Some responding clones were found in pre-infection memory, which suggests that pre-existing cross-reactive memory T cells took part in the SARS-CoV-2 response. Contracting CD4+ clones appeared mostly in the CM and EM memory subsets, whereas CD8+ clones were enriched in EMRA.

Details on this clonotype: This receptor's antigen is unknown. Base qualities are not at hand, and no much larger clone is one base apart.

Sequencing was carried out using PBMCs or a T cell subset sorted from them (not recorded which). The receptor was derived from an adult woman who had mild COVID-19 (a few samples of this study predate the infection). The sample titles of this study are shuffled in the database, so cell type and time point are left out; the donor was told from shared clones.

The nucleotides are TGTGCCAGCTCACCTGGAGGCCTCCCACCGTCCTACGAGCAGTACTTC. This codes for CASSPGGLPPSYEQYF. The chain employs TRBV18 and TRBJ2-7; TRBD2 might be the D gene, on 5 matching bases. The cysteine opens and the phenylalanine closes a CDR3 of 16 amino acids. Of the read, only the CDR3 DNA is kept; its 48 bases are in frame from base 1. V drops 3 bases and J drops 1 base, leaving 16 bases in between. CDR1 is given as KGHSH and CDR2 as LQKENI, both from the germline V gene.